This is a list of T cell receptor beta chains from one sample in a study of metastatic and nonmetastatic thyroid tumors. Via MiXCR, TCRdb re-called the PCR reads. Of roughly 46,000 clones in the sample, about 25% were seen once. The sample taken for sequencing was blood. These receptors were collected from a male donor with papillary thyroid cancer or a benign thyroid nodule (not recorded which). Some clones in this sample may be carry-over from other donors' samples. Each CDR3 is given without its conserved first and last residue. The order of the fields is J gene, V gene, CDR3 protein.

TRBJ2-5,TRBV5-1,ASSRGLAGYQETQY
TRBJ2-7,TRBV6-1,ASRLRYEQY
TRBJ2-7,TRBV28,ASSLWSVRTGTPYEQY
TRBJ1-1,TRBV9,ASSASLENTEAF
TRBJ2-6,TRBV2,ASSGAGWVPRGSGANVLT
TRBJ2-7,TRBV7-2,ASSSAGAHLYEQY
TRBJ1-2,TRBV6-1,ATRIGTGDGYT
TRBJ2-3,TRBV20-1,SPLSPSTDTQY
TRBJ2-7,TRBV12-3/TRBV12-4,ASSLGLTYEQY
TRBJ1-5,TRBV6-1,ASSSYRGSGQPQH
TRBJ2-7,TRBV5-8,ASSLVGFYEQY
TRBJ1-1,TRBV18,ASSPQGLGEAF
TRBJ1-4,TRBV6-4,ASSGRLGEKLF
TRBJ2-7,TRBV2,ASIFSYEQY
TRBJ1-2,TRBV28,ASSPATLLGYT
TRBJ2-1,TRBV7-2,ASSLAQGFSSYNEQF
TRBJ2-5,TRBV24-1,AAAHSYQETQY
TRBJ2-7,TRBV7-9,ASSSIHEQY
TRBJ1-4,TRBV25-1,ASSYRAGEKLF
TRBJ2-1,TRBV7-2,ASSLEDVYNEQF
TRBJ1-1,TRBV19,ASRAGIGEAF
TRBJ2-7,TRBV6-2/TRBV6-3,ASSYARPYEQY
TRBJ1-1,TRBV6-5,ASSYSFHSEAF
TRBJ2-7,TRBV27,ASRLGQHDSYEQY
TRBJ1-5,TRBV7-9,ASSSAEGGAHPQH
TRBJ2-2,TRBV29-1,SVVPGGTGELF
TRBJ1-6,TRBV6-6,ATYARTSKNSPLH
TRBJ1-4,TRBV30,AWSRMNEKLF
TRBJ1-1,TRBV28,ASSSGGLEAF
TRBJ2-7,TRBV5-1,ASRQGSGSSYEQY
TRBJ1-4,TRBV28,ASSQTANEKLF
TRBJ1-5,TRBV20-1,SARVSQGNQPQH
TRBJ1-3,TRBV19,ASSNPALGVAGNTIY
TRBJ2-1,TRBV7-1,ASSSDNPLAGSSYNEQF
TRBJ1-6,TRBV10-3,AISESEWHSPLH
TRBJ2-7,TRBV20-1,SARLPGPYEQY
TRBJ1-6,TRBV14,ASSPGTGSPLH
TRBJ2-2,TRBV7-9,ASSLGLYTGELF
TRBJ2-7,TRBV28,ASSFRRARGWGLSYEQY
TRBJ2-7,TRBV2,ASSSGQVYEQY
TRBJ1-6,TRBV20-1,SATDGGDNSPLH
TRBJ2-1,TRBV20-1,SADIAFEQF
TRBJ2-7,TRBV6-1,ASRLLAGLYERY
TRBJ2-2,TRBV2,ASSRGRDTGELF
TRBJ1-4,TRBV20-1,SGPNEKLF
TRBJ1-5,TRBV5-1,ASILDGQPQH
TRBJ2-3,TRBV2,ASSPLAGMTDTQY
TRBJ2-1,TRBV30,AWNRDLNYNEQF
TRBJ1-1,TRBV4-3,ASSQGVAGNTEAF
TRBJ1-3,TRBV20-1,RADRGDTIY
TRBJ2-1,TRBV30,AWSTWEAGEQF
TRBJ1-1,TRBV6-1,ASSEEGNTEAF
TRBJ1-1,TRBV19,ASTLLLGGSTEAF
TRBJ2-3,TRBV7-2,ASSSGLDTDTQY
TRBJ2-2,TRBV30,AGDSGRVNTGELF
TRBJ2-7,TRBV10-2,ASSAVSSYEQY
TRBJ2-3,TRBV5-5,ASSLNSVYTQY